This TCR beta chain was profiled in a study of T cell responses to AZD1222 COVID-19 vaccine. Study conclusions and caveats: Spike-specific TCR breadth rose after two AZD1222 doses, and depth rose as well. At study baseline, merely several AZD1222 recipients were seropositive. The donors showed a predominance of white British ancestry and of females, with possible underestimation of clonal diversity. CD4 TCRs covered the whole spike, strongest at regions 160-218 and 743-854.

Sequenced by immunoSEQ multiplex PCR; TCRdb stores in-frame clones only, minus some. The table shows approximately 220,000 clones, with roughly 91% occurring only once. This CDR3 region has 18 residues. CDR1 is MNHEY and CDR2 is SMNVEV in the germline V gene (reference sequence). Trimming shortened V by 6 bases and J by 2 bases, and 26 bases separated the two germline ends. Concerning this clone: Antigen unknown.

The source was peripheral blood, collected on day 0 of MenACWY control vaccination. J is TRBJ2-7 and V is TRBV27; weak D call: TRBD2 (5 bases). The source of this sequence is an adult in good health. Written as DNA, the CDR3 is TGTGCCAGCAGATCTAATCTCGCGGGCCATACTCTTACCTACGAGCAGTACTTC. Its protein product is CASRSNLAGHTLTYEQYF.